The 30 T cell receptor beta chains given below trace back to one sample, sequenced in a study of T cell responses to AZD1222 COVID-19 vaccine. Clones were sequenced by immunoSEQ multiplex PCR, and TCRdb holds only the in-frame ones, with some missing. The sample records 150,000 or so clones, about nine tenths being singletons. Specimen: peripheral blood, collected on day 0 of AZD1222 vaccination. The receptors were sampled from an adult in good health.

This chain joins TRBV5-5 and TRBJ1-2; TRBD1 matches 12 bases. Germline V lookup: CDR1 SGHKS, CDR2 YYEKEE (reference sequence). The CDR3 is 17 residues long. V lost 2 bases to trimming and J lost 1 base; unmatched junction nucleotides: 6. The CDR3: CASSLGTGGAGNYGYTF. The CDR3 nucleotides are TGTGCCAGCAGCTTAGGGACAGGGGGCGCGGGTAACTATGGCTACACCTTC.

The chain couples TRBV6-1 to TRBJ1-2; D call uncertain. The CDR3 has 13 amino acids. Germline V lookup: CDR1 MNHNS, CDR2 SASEGT. The ends were cut back, 0 bases at V and 4 bases at J, with 6 bases in the middle. CDR3 sequence (DNA): TGTGCCAGCAGTGAAGCGGAGCCCTATGGCTACACCTTC. This sequence encodes CASSEAEPYGYTF.

This clone was detected once. The chain's CDR3 is CASSLGGSRTDTQYF. The CDR3 DNA reads TGTGCCAGCAGCTTAGGCGGGAGCCGCACAGATACGCAGTATTTT. The gene calls are TRBV7-2 and TRBJ2-3; 7 nucleotides line up with TRBD2. The trim removed 1 base at V and 1 base at J, leaving 2 bases unmatched. This CDR3 is built from 15 residues. Germline CDR1 SGHTA, CDR2 FQGNSA.

To note about this clone: At one end the junction does not follow the germline gene, possibly because of a read error. The gene calls are TRBV19 and TRBJ1-2; D might be TRBD1 (6 bases). The CDR3 consists of 12 residues. The germline CDR1 and CDR2 sequences are LNHDA and SQIVND (reference sequence). The CDR3 nucleotides are TGTGCCGCGAGCGCCCTTAGGGGGGGCCTAGCCTTC. This codes for CAASALRGGLAF.

The rearrangement uses TRBV5-1 and TRBJ2-7, with a weak D call TRBD2 (5 bases). CDR1 and CDR2 from the germline V gene are SGHRS and YFSETQ. The CDR3 runs 14 residues. The V gene lost 0 bases and the J gene lost 4 bases, with 11 bases spanning the gap. CDR3 nucleotides: TGCGCCAGCAGCTTGGCCGAGGGCGTGTACGAGCAGTACTTC. Amino acids: CASSLAEGVYEQYF.

This clone was counted once. The V gene is TRBV7-3, the J gene TRBJ2-1; 8 positions match TRBD2. CDR3 length equals 16 residues. V gave up 3 bases and J gave up 0 bases; unmatched junction bases: 4. Looked up from germline, CDR1 is SGHTA and CDR2 is FQGTGA. The CDR3 reads CASSLGLGSSYNEQFF. The CDR3 DNA is TGTGCCAGCAGCTTGGGACTAGGGAGCTCCTACAATGAGCAGTTCTTC.

The count of this clone is one. V usage is TRBV7-2 and J usage is TRBJ2-4, with D possibly being TRBD1 or TRBD2 (8 bases each). Trimming removed 5 bases from V and 0 bases from J, with 23 bases in between. The CDR3 spans 19 residues. The germline V gene encodes CDR1 SGHTA and CDR2 FQGNSA. CDR3 in amino acids: CASSPRTGRGALAKNIQYF. The CDR3 DNA reads as TGTGCCAGCAGCCCTCGGACAGGGCGGGGGGCCTTAGCCAAAAACATTCAGTACTTC.

The chain couples TRBV3-1 (or the pseudogene TRBV3-2) to TRBJ1-6; D call uncertain. The CDR3 loop spans 14 amino acids. CDR1 is LGHDT and CDR2 is YNNKEL in the germline V gene (reference sequence). V lost 1 base, J lost 5 bases, and 6 bases lay in between. CDR3 bases: TGTGCCAGCAGCCAAGGGCGGGATAATTCACCCCTCCACTTT. It codes for CASSQGRDNSPLHF.

This chain links TRBV27 with TRBJ2-3; the match to TRBD2 covers 11 bases. Germline loops: CDR1 MNHEY, CDR2 SMNVEV (reference sequence). The trim removed 8 bases at V and 0 bases at J, leaving 16 bases unmatched. The CDR3 runs 19 residues. The CDR3 nucleotides read TGTGCCAGCCGAGCTAGCGGGGGGACCCGCATCTCTAGCACAGATACGCAGTATTTT. It codes for CASRASGGTRISSTDTQYF.

The J gene is TRBJ2-1, the V gene TRBV19; D possibly matches TRBD1 or TRBD2 (6 bases each). The length of the CDR3 is 13 residues. The germline V and J ends were trimmed by 0 bases and 14 bases, with 14 bases remaining between them. CDR1 is LNHDA, CDR2 SQIVND, per germline (reference sequence). Written as DNA, the CDR3 is TGTGCCAGTAGTATAGACGGGGGCAGCCATAAGTTCTTC. This gives the protein CASSIDGGSHKFF.

This chain joins TRBV15 and TRBJ2-5; weak D call: TRBD2 (6 bases). The germline CDR1 and CDR2 sequences are LNHNV and YYDKDF (reference sequence). The CDR3 is 14 residues long. Trimming shortened V by 5 bases and J by 9 bases, and 19 bases separated the two germline ends. CDR3 DNA sequence: TGTGCCACCAGCCTGGAGGGCCCGGGTATGGCCCAGTACTTC. The encoded protein is CATSLEGPGMAQYF.

This chain uses TRBV7-3 with TRBJ1-1; D not certain. The V gene's germline CDR1 is SGHTA and CDR2 FQGTGA. The V end lost 6 bases, the J end lost 0 bases, and 17 bases lay between the germline ends. CDR3 size: 16 residues. CDR3 in amino acids: CASSARPTLVNTEAFF. The CDR3 DNA reads as TGTGCCAGCAGTGCTCGACCGACCCTCGTGAACACTGAAGCTTTCTTT.

The table lists this clone with a count of one. The chain links TRBV30 to TRBJ1-2; D unresolved. V shed 8 bases and J shed 4 bases, with 14 bases lying between them. From germline, CDR1 is GTSNPN and CDR2 SVGIG (reference sequence). The CDR3 has 12 amino acids. The CDR3 sequence: CAGWQRFYGYTF. The CDR3 DNA is TGTGCCGGGTGGCAACGCTTCTATGGCTACACCTTC.

The chain employs TRBV28 and TRBJ1-1; the D gene is possibly TRBD1 (5 bases). V lost 7 bases to trimming and J lost 5 bases, with 14 bases between them. Germline V lookup: CDR1 MDHEN, CDR2 SYDVKM. CDR3 length equals 13 residues. The CDR3 spells CASKGVVGTEAFF. CDR3 bases: TGTGCCAGCAAAGGGGTTGTGGGAACTGAAGCTTTCTTT.

The V call is TRBV19, the J call TRBJ1-2; 8 nucleotides agree with TRBD1. The ends lost 3 bases at V and 6 bases at J; junction bases unmatched: 6. Germline V gives CDR1 LNHDA, CDR2 SQIVND (reference sequence). The CDR3 spans 14 residues. CDR3 sequence (DNA): TGTGCCAGTAGTATGGTTGCAGGGGGCAATGGCTACACCTTC. Translating gives CASSMVAGGNGYTF.

V is TRBV18 and J is TRBJ2-2; D is ambiguous. The CDR3 is made up of 15 amino acids. V was clipped by 6 bases and J by 1 base, with 12 bases between them. Germline V gene data show CDR1 as KGHSH and CDR2 as LQKENI. The CDR3 sequence is CASSSGQVNTGELFF. The CDR3 bases are TGTGCCAGCTCCTCGGGTCAGGTGAACACCGGGGAGCTGTTTTTT. Looking up the rest from reference TRBV18 and TRBJ2-2 gives the full variable domain: NAGVMQNPRHLVRRRGQEARLRCSPMKGHSHVYWYRQLPEEGLKFMVYLQKENIIDESGMPKERFSAEFPKEGPSILRIQQVVRGDSAAYFCASSSGQVNTGELFFGEGSRLTVL.

This clone was seen only once. The rearrangement joins TRBV11-1 to TRBJ1-1; 10 bases line up with TRBD1. V gave up 5 bases and J gave up 3 bases; unmatched junction bases: 3. Per the germline V gene, CDR1 is SGHAT and CDR2 is FQDESV (reference sequence). The CDR3 covers 14 residues. The DNA of the CDR3 is TGTGCCAGCAGCCTGGGACAGGGGTACACTGAAGCTTTCTTT. Translated, it gives CASSLGQGYTEAFF.

This sequence joins TRBV5-1 and TRBJ2-7; D unresolved. This CDR3 is built from 14 residues. Trimming cost V 4 bases and J 3 bases, with 14 bases left between them. From germline, CDR1 is SGHRS and CDR2 YFSETQ. CDR3: CASSPGEAYYEQYF. DNA of the CDR3: TGCGCCAGCAGCCCTGGTGAGGCCTACTACGAGCAGTACTTC.

The chain employs TRBV6-5 and TRBJ1-2; tentative D call: TRBD1 (5 bases). V lost 3 bases and J 2 bases, leaving 10 bases between the germline ends. Germline V CDR1 and CDR2: MNHEY, SVGAGI. The CDR3 totals 14 residues. The CDR3 spells CASSYQPGNYGYTF. The CDR3 DNA is TGTGCCAGCAGTTATCAGCCAGGGAACTATGGCTACACCTTC.

V is TRBV27 and J is TRBJ1-1; TRBD1 agrees at 10 bases. Trimming removed 4 bases from V and 10 bases from J; junction bases left unmatched: 9. The CDR3 runs to 14 residues. Looked up from germline, CDR1 is MNHEY and CDR2 is SMNVEV (reference sequence). CDR3: CASSSSGTGAAAFF. DNA for the CDR3: TGTGCCAGCAGTTCGTCCGGGACAGGGGCTGCAGCTTTCTTT.

The gene calls are TRBV11-1 and TRBJ2-7, with 8 bases matching TRBD1. The CDR3 extends over 14 amino acids. V lost 1 base and J lost 2; bases outside the gene matches: 1. The germline CDR1 and CDR2 sequences are SGHAT and FQDESV (reference sequence). The CDR3 spells CASSLGQGTYEQYF. The CDR3 DNA reads TGTGCCAGCAGCTTAGGACAGGGGACCTACGAGCAGTACTTC.

This rearrangement joins TRBV25-1 to TRBJ2-5, with TRBD1 as a possible D gene (6 bases). Germline V gives CDR1 MGHDK, CDR2 SYGVNS. V was trimmed by 4 bases and J by 1 base, leaving 19 bases between them. CDR3 size: 17 residues. The CDR3 nucleotides read TGTGCCAGCAGTGGACCTAACAGGGAAGATGGCCAAGAGACCCAGTACTTC. It specifies CASSGPNREDGQETQYF.

The chain's CDR3 is CASADRVGSYNEQFF. CDR3 DNA: TGTGCCAGCGCGGACAGGGTGGGCTCCTACAATGAGCAGTTCTTC. J is TRBJ2-1 and V is TRBV19, with TRBD1 matching 8 bases. The CDR3 loop spans 15 amino acids. V was clipped by 9 bases and J by 0 bases; unmatched bases: 7. Germline CDR1 is LNHDA and CDR2 is SQIVND (reference sequence).

This clone was seen a few times. This chain uses TRBV13 with TRBJ1-1, with TRBD1 matching over 7 bases. The germline gives CDR1 PRHDT, CDR2 FYEKMQ (reference sequence). The CDR3 loop spans 15 amino acids. With 3 bases clipped from V and 3 bases from J, the junction kept 7 bases outside the gene matches. The CDR3 sequence: CASSFRRGQDTEAFF. The CDR3 DNA sequence: TGTGCCAGCAGCTTCCGTAGGGGGCAAGACACTGAAGCTTTCTTT.

The chain is built from TRBV15 and TRBJ1-6, with D unclear. Trimming took off 0 bases at V and 7 bases at J, with 4 bases between the two ends. The CDR3 is made up of 13 amino acids. CDR1 LNHNV and CDR2 YYDKDF come from the germline V gene (reference sequence). The CDR3 nucleotides read TGTGCCACCAGCAGAGATAAGAATTCACCCCTCCACTTT. This sequence encodes CATSRDKNSPLHF.

A single count supports this clone. The CDR3, as DNA: TGCGCCAGCAGCCAGGTACTAGCCGGGGTAGGCAATGAGCAGTTCTTC. Encoded protein: CASSQVLAGVGNEQFF. The chain carries TRBV4-3 and TRBJ2-1; a weak D match, TRBD2 (6 bases). The V end lost 3 bases, the J end lost 6 bases, and 18 bases lay between the germline ends. From germline, CDR1 is LGHNA and CDR2 YSLEER. This CDR3 is built from 16 residues.

This clone was seen once. The V call is TRBV27, the J call TRBJ1-5; D ambiguous. The CDR3 covers 16 residues. CDR1 is MNHEY and CDR2 is SMNVEV in the germline V gene (reference sequence). The ends were cut back, 7 bases at V and 0 bases at J, with 16 bases in the middle. The CDR3 loop reads CASTLSVRNSNQPQHF. The CDR3 DNA follows: TGTGCCAGCACCTTATCGGTCAGAAATAGCAATCAGCCCCAGCATTTT.

CDR3 sequence (DNA): TGTGCCAGCAGTTTATCTCAGGGTGTTAATTCACCCCTCCACTTT. Translating it yields CASSLSQGVNSPLHF. The rearrangement joins TRBV27 to TRBJ1-6, with D tentatively TRBD1 (5 bases). With 0 bases removed from V and 6 bases from J, the gap between germline ends came to 9 bases. CDR1 is MNHEY and CDR2 is SMNVEV in the germline V gene (reference sequence). The length of the CDR3 is 15 residues.

The chain uses TRBV7-3 and TRBJ2-3; no definite D call. The CDR3 sequence is 14 residues long. V was pared by 2 bases and J by 5 bases, with 11 bases between. Germline V gene sequence: CDR1 SGHTA, CDR2 FQGTGA. The CDR3 region has the DNA TGTGCCAGCAGCTTATCCCCTAGTGGAGATACGCAGTATTTT. This codes for CASSLSPSGDTQYF. The full variable domain, completed using reference TRBV7-3 and TRBJ2-3, is GAGVSQTPSNKVTEKGKYVELRCDPISGHTALYWYRQSLGQGPEFLIYFQGTGAADDSGLPNDRFFAVRPEGSVSTLKIQRTERGDSAVYLCASSLSPSGDTQYFGPGTRLTVL.

The chain uses TRBV4-2 and TRBJ2-2, with a tentative D call TRBD1 (6 bases). V gave up 0 bases and J gave up 4 bases, with 6 bases separating them. Germline V gene lookup returns CDR1 LGHNA and CDR2 YNFKEQ. This CDR3 spans 14 amino acids. In DNA form, the CDR3 reads TGTGCCAGCAGCCAAGAGGACAGCACCGGGGAGCTGTTTTTT. Protein: CASSQEDSTGELFF.